This paragraph reports one T cell receptor beta chain. The data were taken from a study of shared clonotypes between healthy human individuals. Study context: Plates per donor: three CD4 naive, three CD4 memory, two CD8 naive, one CD8 memory.

Running of the assay took place at deep level. Repertoires were generated with immunoSEQ multiplex PCR, while TCRdb's copy carries only in-frame clones and drops some. The data contain 950,000 to 1,200,000 clones, 77% of them seen just once; the ten biggest clones take up more than 0.85%. Sequenced: memory CD4+ T cells from PBMCs. This sample's subset: CD45RA-negative fraction. This receptor was taken from a man aged 18-30 years in good health. Some clones in this sample may be carry-over from other donors' samples.

The CDR3 sequence: CASSQGESGQETQYF. CDR3 nucleotides: TGCGCCAGCAGCCAGGGGGAAAGCGGACAAGAGACCCAGTACTTC. V and J are TRBV4-1 and TRBJ2-5; D possibly matches TRBD1 or TRBD2 (5 bases each). The CDR3 length is 15 residues. V shed 3 bases and J shed 2 bases, with 13 bases lying between them. Germline CDR1 reads MGHRA; CDR2 reads YSYEKL.